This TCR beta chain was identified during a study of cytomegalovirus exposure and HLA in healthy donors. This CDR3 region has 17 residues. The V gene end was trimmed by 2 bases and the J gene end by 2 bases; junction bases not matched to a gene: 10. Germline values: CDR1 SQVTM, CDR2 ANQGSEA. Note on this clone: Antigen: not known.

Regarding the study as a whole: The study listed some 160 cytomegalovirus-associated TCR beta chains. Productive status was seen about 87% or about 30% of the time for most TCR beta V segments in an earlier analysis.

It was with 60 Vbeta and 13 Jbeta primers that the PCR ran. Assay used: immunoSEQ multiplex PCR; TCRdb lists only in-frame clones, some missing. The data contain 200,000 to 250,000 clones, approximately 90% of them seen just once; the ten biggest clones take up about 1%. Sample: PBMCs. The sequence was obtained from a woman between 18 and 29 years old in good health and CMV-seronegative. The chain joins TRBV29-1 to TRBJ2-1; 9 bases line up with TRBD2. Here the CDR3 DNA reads TGCAGCGTTGAAAAGCTAGCGGGACGGAAGACCTACAATGAGCAGTTCTTC. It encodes CSVEKLAGRKTYNEQFF.